These 31 T cell receptor beta chains originate from one sample sequenced in a study of shared clonotypes between healthy human individuals. Terminally differentiated effector memory CD45RA+ cells were excluded by CCR7 positive selection of CD45RO-negative cells. Profiling relied on immunoSEQ multiplex PCR, and the TCRdb table lists in-frame clones only, not all of them. Here the sample spans about 2.2 million clones, 80% to 95% being singletons. The sample consisted of naive CD8+ T cells from PBMCs. These receptors came from a man in his late teens or twenties in good health. Some clones in this sample may be carry-over from other donors' samples.

CDR3: CASSHDRAGEFSNQPQHF. CDR3 nucleotide sequence: TGTGCCAGCAGCCACGACAGGGCGGGGGAGTTTAGCAATCAGCCCCAGCATTTT. V and J are TRBV7-6 and TRBJ1-5; 7 nucleotides line up with TRBD1. Germline V CDR1 and CDR2: SGHVS, FNYEAQ. J lost 0 bases, V lost 5 bases, and 13 bases had no gene match. The CDR3 runs 18 residues.

The CDR3 sequence: CASSYDTNTGELFF. DNA for the CDR3: TGTGCCAGCAGTTATGACACCAACACCGGGGAGCTGTTTTTT. This chain uses TRBV6-5 with TRBJ2-2; D remains ambiguous. Germline CDR1 is MNHEY and CDR2 is SVGAGI. The CDR3 extends over 14 amino acids. V lost 3 bases and J 2 bases, leaving 7 bases between the germline ends.

The chain recombines TRBV6-1 with TRBJ1-5; D not certain. Germline V gives CDR1 MNHNS, CDR2 SASEGT. This CDR3 spans 15 amino acids. The V end was cut by 2 bases, the J end by 1 base, with 9 bases between. In DNA form, the CDR3 reads TGTGCCAGCAGTGAATGGCCGACGAGCAATCAGCCCCAGCATTTT. This gives the protein CASSEWPTSNQPQHF.

A note on this clone: Other DNA sequences in this specimen translate into the identical CDR3. This chain connects TRBV9 to TRBJ2-7; 7 nucleotides match TRBD1. This CDR3 spans 16 amino acids. Losses at the gene ends were 1 base for V and 3 bases for J; bases not matched to a gene: 10. Germline V lookup: CDR1 SGDLS, CDR2 YYNGEE. Written as DNA, the CDR3 is TGTGCCAGCAGCGTAAACCCGACGGGACAGAACTACGAGCAGTACTTC. As protein: CASSVNPTGQNYEQYF. Looking up the rest from reference TRBV9 and TRBJ2-7 gives the full variable domain: DSGVTQTPKHLITATGQRVTLRCSPRSGDLSVYWYQQSLDQGLQFLIQYYNGEERAKGNILERFSAQQFPDLHSELNLSSLELGDSALYFCASSVNPTGQNYEQYFGPGTRLTVT.

The chain has TRBV7-9 and TRBJ1-2, with TRBD1 as a possible D gene (5 bases). The ends were cut back, 5 bases at V and 4 bases at J, with 20 bases in the middle. The CDR3 spans 16 residues. Germline assignment: CDR1 SEHNR and CDR2 FQNEAQ (reference sequence). In nucleotides, the CDR3 is TGTGCCAGCAGCCCCGTTGGCTCCTGGGGGAGCTATGGCTACACCTTC. The encoded protein is CASSPVGSWGSYGYTF.

V gene TRBV14 combines with J gene TRBJ2-1, with D unresolved. The germline V gene encodes CDR1 SGHDN and CDR2 FVKESK. The V and J ends lost 0 bases and 5 bases respectively, with 17 bases between them. The CDR3 extends over 17 amino acids. The CDR3, as DNA: TGTGCCAGCAGCCAAGATAGGTCTATTGGATTCCACAATGAGCAGTTCTTC. Its protein is CASSQDRSIGFHNEQFF.

The chain couples TRBV19 to TRBJ2-7; 11 bases line up with TRBD2. V dropped 6 bases and J dropped 4; count of bases not matched to a gene: 8. The CDR3 spans 15 residues. Germline CDR1 LNHDA, CDR2 SQIVND (reference sequence). This CDR3 is CASSGGPSGGYEQYF. The CDR3 DNA reads TGTGCCAGTAGCGGAGGCCCTAGCGGGGGGTACGAGCAGTACTTC.

CDR3 sequence (DNA): TGTGCCAGCAGTGCGGGACAGGGCGACTACGAGCAGTACTTC. This sequence encodes CASSAGQGDYEQYF. This sequence joins TRBV6-5 and TRBJ2-7; the match to TRBD1 covers 9 bases. The germline gives CDR1 MNHEY, CDR2 SVGAGI. The CDR3 loop spans 14 amino acids. The V segment lost 5 bases and the J segment 3 bases; nucleotides outside the gene matches: 5.

The rearrangement links TRBV9 to TRBJ2-7, with D perhaps assigned TRBD1 or TRBD2 (5 bases each). The CDR3 covers 15 residues. Trimming cost V 0 bases and J 3 bases, with 13 bases left between them. Germline CDR1 and CDR2: SGDLS and YYNGEE. CDR3 DNA sequence: TGTGCCAGCAGCGTAGGGAGGACACCATTCTACGAGCAGTACTTC. It yields the protein CASSVGRTPFYEQYF.

This chain uses TRBV1 with TRBJ2-3; the table's TRBD2 call for D was not verified on the DNA. TRBV1 is tagged as a pseudogene. This CDR3 has 17 amino acids. The CDR3: CTSSQESSGRGSDTQYF. The CDR3, as DNA: TGCACCAGCAGCCAAGAATCCAGCGGGAGGGGCTCCGATACGCAGTATTTT.

This rearrangement joins TRBV10-3 to TRBJ2-7; 8 bases map to TRBD2. CDR1 and CDR2 (germline): ENHRY, SYGVKD. Trimming took 6 bases from V and 1 from J; bases not matched to a gene: 11. There are 16 residues in the CDR3. CDR3 nucleotide sequence: TGTGCCATCAGGACTAGCGATATAGTCCGGTCCTACGAGCAGTACTTC. Translation: CAIRTSDIVRSYEQYF.

This chain uses TRBV10-1 with TRBJ2-1; D remains unclear. With 3 bases removed from V and 8 bases from J, the gap between germline ends came to 8 bases. Germline lookup yields CDR1 WNHNN and CDR2 SYGVQD (reference sequence). The CDR3 has 12 amino acids. The DNA of the CDR3 is TGCGCCAGCAGTGACCCAACGGATGAGCAGTTCTTC. Protein sequence: CASSDPTDEQFF.

The V call is TRBV4-1, the J call TRBJ2-1; 7 positions agree with TRBD2. V dropped 1 base and J dropped 3; count of bases not matched to a gene: 3. The germline V gene encodes CDR1 MGHRA and CDR2 YSYEKL. This CDR3 has 15 residues. CDR3 bases: TGCGCCAGCAGCCAAGTGGCGGGAGACTACAATGAGCAGTTCTTC. It specifies CASSQVAGDYNEQFF.

CDR3: CASSSLRGWETQYF. The CDR3 DNA reads TGTGCCAGCAGCTCCCTTCGGGGTTGGGAGACCCAGTACTTC. V is TRBV11-1 and J is TRBJ2-5; weak D call: TRBD2 (5 bases). CDR3 size: 14 residues. The germline V gene encodes CDR1 SGHAT and CDR2 FQDESV (reference sequence). The germline V and J ends were trimmed by 4 bases and 5 bases, with 14 bases remaining between them.

As to this clone: Within the sample, other DNA sequences also encode this same CDR3. The rearrangement joins TRBV13 to TRBJ2-7; 12 bases align to TRBD2. CDR1 and CDR2 from the germline V gene are PRHDT and FYEKMQ (reference sequence). V shed 5 bases and J 4 bases; nucleotides not matched to a gene: 6. CDR3 length equals 15 residues. Here the CDR3 DNA reads TGTGCCAGCAGCCAAGGACTAGCGGGATCATACGAGCAGTACTTC. The encoded protein is CASSQGLAGSYEQYF.

The genes are TRBV9 and TRBJ2-7, with D unresolved. Between the trimmed V and J ends, which lost 0 bases and 5 bases, there was a span of 6 bases. Germline CDR1 SGDLS, CDR2 YYNGEE. The CDR3 consists of 12 residues. The CDR3 nucleotides are TGTGCCAGCAGCGTAGGAGACCACGAGCAGTACTTC. This translates into CASSVGDHEQYF.

Only a few counts were recorded for this clone. The V call is TRBV7-9, the J call TRBJ1-1; the D is unclear. V lost 8 bases to trimming and J lost 1 base, with 11 bases between them. The CDR3 consists of 13 residues. The germline gives CDR1 SEHNR, CDR2 FQNEAQ (reference sequence). Here the CDR3 reads CASGNRENTEAFF. CDR3 DNA sequence: TGTGCCAGCGGCAACAGAGAGAACACTGAAGCTTTCTTT.

This rearrangement joins TRBV11-2 to TRBJ2-2; no clear D. Between the trimmed V and J ends, which lost 0 bases and 5 bases, there was a span of 7 bases. Germline values: CDR1 SGHAT, CDR2 FQNNGV. The CDR3 contains 14 residues. In DNA, the CDR3 is TGTGCCAGCAGCTTAGAGGGTTTGACCGGGGAGCTGTTTTTT. Protein sequence: CASSLEGLTGELFF.

J is TRBJ2-3 and V is TRBV6-6; tentatively, D is TRBD2 (6 bases). This CDR3 region has 15 residues. CDR1 is MNHNY, CDR2 SVGAGI, per germline (reference sequence). The V end lost 6 bases, the J end lost 2 bases, and 15 bases lay between the germline ends. CDR3 loop: CASRPGTYYTDTQYF. The DNA for the CDR3 is TGTGCCAGCAGACCCGGGACTTATTACACAGATACGCAGTATTTT.

CDR3 sequence: CASSQSRGQSYEQYF. Here the CDR3 DNA reads TGTGCCAGCAGCCAAAGTAGGGGACAGTCCTACGAGCAGTACTTC. The chain links TRBV7-8 to TRBJ2-7; 7 bases align to TRBD1. From germline, CDR1 is SGHVS and CDR2 FQNEAQ. With V trimmed by 5 bases and J by 1 base, 8 bases remained unmatched. CDR3 length equals 15 residues.

The chain combines TRBV4-1 with TRBJ2-7; TRBD1 is a possible D gene (5 bases). Germline assignment: CDR1 MGHRA and CDR2 YSYEKL. The CDR3 is made up of 13 amino acids. Trimming took off 5 bases at V and 5 bases at J, with 13 bases between the two ends. The CDR3 nucleotides read TGCGCCAGCAGCAAAGGGGTGTCGAACGAGCAGTACTTC. Its protein is CASSKGVSNEQYF.

In its sample, this clone was seen once. This CDR3 is also generated by other DNA sequences in the sample. The V and J genes are TRBV6-5 and TRBJ1-1; D possibly corresponds to TRBD1 (6 bases). This CDR3 contains 14 residues. Germline CDR1 and CDR2: MNHEY and SVGAGI. The V end lost 5 bases, the J end lost 0 bases, and 10 bases lay between the germline ends. The CDR3 region is CASSRGGLNTEAFF. CDR3 nucleotide sequence: TGTGCCAGCAGTAGGGGGGGTTTGAACACTGAAGCTTTCTTT.

The rearrangement links TRBV7-8 to TRBJ2-7; unclear D gene. This CDR3 has 12 residues. Germline V CDR1 and CDR2: SGHVS, FQNEAQ. Trimming removed 5 bases from V and 4 bases from J, with 9 bases in between. In DNA form, the CDR3 reads TGTGCCAGCAGCCGCGTAGCTTACGAGCAGTACTTC. As protein: CASSRVAYEQYF.

The chain couples TRBV5-8 to TRBJ2-1; D gene uncertain. CDR1 is SGHTS, CDR2 YDEGEE, per germline. The CDR3 is made up of 12 amino acids. V dropped 4 bases and J dropped 4 bases, with 6 bases sitting between them. CDR3 in amino acids: CASSPTYNEQFF. CDR3 in DNA: TGTGCCAGCAGCCCCACTTACAATGAGCAGTTCTTC. The whole variable domain, remainder taken from reference TRBV5-8 and TRBJ2-1, is EAGVTQSPTHLIKTRGQQATLRCSPISGHTSVYWYQQALGLGLQFLLWYDEGEERNRGNFPPRFSGRQFPNYSSELNVNALELEDSALYLCASSPTYNEQFFGPGTRLTVL.

This rearrangement joins TRBV29-1 to TRBJ1-4; D ambiguous. The CDR3 has 10 residues. Germline loops: CDR1 SQVTM, CDR2 ANQGSEA. Trimming cost V 0 bases and J 7 bases, with 0 bases left between them. CDR3 nucleotide sequence: TGCAGCGTTGAAGATGAAAAACTGTTTTTT. Amino acid sequence: CSVEDEKLFF. Together with reference TRBV29-1 and TRBJ1-4, the CDR3 gives the full variable domain: SAVISQKPSRDICQRGTSLTIQCQVDSQVTMMFWYRQQPGQSLTLIATANQGSEATYESGFVIDKFPISRPNLTFSTLTVSNMSPEDSSIYLCSVEDEKLFFGSGTQLSVL.

The V call is TRBV7-6, the J call TRBJ2-1; 11 bases are shared with TRBD2. After removal of 5 bases from V and 3 bases from J, the junction contained 9 bases not matched to a gene. Germline V CDR1 and CDR2: SGHVS, FNYEAQ. This CDR3 has 17 amino acids. CDR3 coding DNA: TGTGCCAGCAGCCTAACTCCGGGACTAGCGGTCTACAATGAGCAGTTCTTC. Translated, it gives CASSLTPGLAVYNEQFF.

The V gene is TRBV11-1, the J gene TRBJ2-3; D is tentatively TRBD1 or TRBD2 (5 bases each). Germline CDR1 reads SGHAT; CDR2 reads FQDESV (reference sequence). The CDR3 totals 14 residues. The ends were cut back, 3 bases at V and 5 bases at J, with 12 bases in the middle. The CDR3 loop is CASSFIRDGDTQYF. The CDR3 DNA sequence: TGTGCCAGCAGCTTTATCAGGGACGGAGATACGCAGTATTTT.

As DNA, the CDR3 is TGTGCCTGGAGGCAGGGGGCATGGAGCGAGCAGTACTTC. Translating it yields CAWRQGAWSEQYF. The chain is built from TRBV30 and TRBJ2-5, with 8 bases fitting TRBD1. The last part of the DNA fits TRBJ2-7 better; the J call may be wrong. This CDR3 has 13 amino acids. The germline CDR1 and CDR2 sequences are GTSNPN and SVGIG (reference sequence).

This sequence joins TRBV6-5 and TRBJ1-1, with D perhaps TRBD1 (5 bases). V was clipped by 4 bases and J by 0 bases, with 9 bases between them. This CDR3 is 14 amino acids long. The germline CDR1 and CDR2 sequences are MNHEY and SVGAGI. The CDR3 sequence is CASSFRELNTEAFF. In nucleotides, the CDR3 is TGTGCCAGCAGTTTCAGGGAGTTGAACACTGAAGCTTTCTTT.

The rearrangement uses TRBV2 and TRBJ1-5, with TRBD1 matching 9 bases. CDR3 length: 14 amino acids. CDR1 SNHLY and CDR2 FYNNEI come from the germline V gene. Trimming removed 6 bases from V and 2 bases from J; junction bases left unmatched: 2. The CDR3: CASSTGGRNQPQHF. Written as DNA, the CDR3 is TGTGCCAGCAGCACAGGGGGCCGCAATCAGCCCCAGCATTTT.

The V call is TRBV28, the J call TRBJ1-2; D gene ambiguous. CDR3 size: 14 residues. Trimming left V 1 base short and J 1 base short, with 7 bases between. Germline V lookup: CDR1 MDHEN, CDR2 SYDVKM. The CDR3 region has the DNA TGTGCCAGCAGTTTATTCACAGTTAACTATGGCTACACCTTC. This encodes CASSLFTVNYGYTF.